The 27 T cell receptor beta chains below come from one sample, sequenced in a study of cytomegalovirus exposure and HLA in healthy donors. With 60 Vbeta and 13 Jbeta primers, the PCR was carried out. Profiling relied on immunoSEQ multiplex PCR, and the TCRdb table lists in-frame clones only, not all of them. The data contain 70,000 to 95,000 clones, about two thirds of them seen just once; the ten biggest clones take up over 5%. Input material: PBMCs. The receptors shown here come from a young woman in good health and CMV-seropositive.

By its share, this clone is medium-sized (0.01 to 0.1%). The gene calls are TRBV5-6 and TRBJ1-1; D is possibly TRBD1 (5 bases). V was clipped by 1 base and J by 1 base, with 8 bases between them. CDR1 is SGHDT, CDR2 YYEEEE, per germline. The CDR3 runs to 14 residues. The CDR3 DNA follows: TGTGCCAGCAGCTTGTTTACAGGGAACACTGAAGCTTTCTTT. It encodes CASSLFTGNTEAFF.

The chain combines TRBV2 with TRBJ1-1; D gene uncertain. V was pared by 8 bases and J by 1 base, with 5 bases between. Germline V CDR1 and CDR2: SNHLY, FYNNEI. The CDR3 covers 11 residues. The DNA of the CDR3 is TGTGCCAGCCGGGGGAACACTGAAGCTTTCTTT. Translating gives CASRGNTEAFF.

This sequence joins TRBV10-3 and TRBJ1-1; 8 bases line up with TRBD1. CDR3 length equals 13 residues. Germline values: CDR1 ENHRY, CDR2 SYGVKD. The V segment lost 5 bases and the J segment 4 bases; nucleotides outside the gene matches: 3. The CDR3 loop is CAISTTGGTEAFF. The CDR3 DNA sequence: TGTGCCATCAGTACTACAGGGGGCACTGAAGCTTTCTTT.

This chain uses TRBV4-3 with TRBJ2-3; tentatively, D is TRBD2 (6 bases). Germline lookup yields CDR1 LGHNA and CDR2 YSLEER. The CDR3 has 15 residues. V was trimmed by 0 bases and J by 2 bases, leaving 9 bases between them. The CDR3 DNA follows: TGCGCCAGCAGCCAAGATTGGGGGGTCACAGATACGCAGTATTTT. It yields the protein CASSQDWGVTDTQYF.

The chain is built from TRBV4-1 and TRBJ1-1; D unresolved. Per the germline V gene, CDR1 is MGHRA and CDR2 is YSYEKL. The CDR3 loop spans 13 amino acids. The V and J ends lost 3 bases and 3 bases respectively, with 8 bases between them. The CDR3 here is CASSQTRDTEAFF. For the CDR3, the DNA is TGCGCCAGCAGCCAGACCCGGGACACTGAAGCTTTCTTT.

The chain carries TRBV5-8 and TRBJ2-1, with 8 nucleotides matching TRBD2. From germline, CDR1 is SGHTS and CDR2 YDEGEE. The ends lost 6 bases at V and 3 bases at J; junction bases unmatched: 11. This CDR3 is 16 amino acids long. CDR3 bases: TGTGCCAGCACGGGGGGGCCCACTTGGCTCTACAATGAGCAGTTCTTC. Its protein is CASTGGPTWLYNEQFF.

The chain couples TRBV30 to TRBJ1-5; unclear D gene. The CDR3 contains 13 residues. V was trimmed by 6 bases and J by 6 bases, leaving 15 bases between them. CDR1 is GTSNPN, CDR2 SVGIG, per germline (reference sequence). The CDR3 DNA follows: TGTGCCTGTTCGGGCGGGTCCGCTCAGCCCCAGCATTTT. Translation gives CACSGGSAQPQHF.

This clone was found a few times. CDR3 nucleotide sequence: TGTGCCAGCAGCGCCTCGGGGGGTTCCTACGAGCAGTACTTC. Its protein product is CASSASGGSYEQYF. The chain carries TRBV9 and TRBJ2-7, with 7 bases aligning to TRBD2. After removal of 3 bases from V and 1 base from J, the junction contained 4 bases not matched to a gene. The germline V gene has CDR1 SGDLS and CDR2 YYNGEE. This CDR3 contains 14 residues.

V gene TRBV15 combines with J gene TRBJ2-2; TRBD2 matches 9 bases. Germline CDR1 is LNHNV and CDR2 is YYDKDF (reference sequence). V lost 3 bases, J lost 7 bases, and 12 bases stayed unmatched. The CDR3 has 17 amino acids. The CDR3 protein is CATSSTRGGGPYGELFF. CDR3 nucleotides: TGTGCCACCAGCAGCACCCGCGGGGGGGGCCCATACGGGGAGCTGTTTTTT.

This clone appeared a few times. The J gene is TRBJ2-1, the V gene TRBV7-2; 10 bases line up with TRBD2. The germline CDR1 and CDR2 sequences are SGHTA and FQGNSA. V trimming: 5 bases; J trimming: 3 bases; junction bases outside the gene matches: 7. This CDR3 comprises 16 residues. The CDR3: CASSMLGLANYNEQFF. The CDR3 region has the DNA TGTGCCAGCAGCATGTTGGGACTAGCGAACTACAATGAGCAGTTCTTC.

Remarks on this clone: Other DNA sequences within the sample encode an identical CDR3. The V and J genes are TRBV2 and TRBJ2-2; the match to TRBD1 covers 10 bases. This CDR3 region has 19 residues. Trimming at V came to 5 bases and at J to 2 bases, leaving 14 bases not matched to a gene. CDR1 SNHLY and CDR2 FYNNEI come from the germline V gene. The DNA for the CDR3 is TGTGCCAGCAGTAGCTTCTACAGGGACAGGGGAGTCAACACCGGGGAGCTGTTTTTT. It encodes CASSSFYRDRGVNTGELFF.

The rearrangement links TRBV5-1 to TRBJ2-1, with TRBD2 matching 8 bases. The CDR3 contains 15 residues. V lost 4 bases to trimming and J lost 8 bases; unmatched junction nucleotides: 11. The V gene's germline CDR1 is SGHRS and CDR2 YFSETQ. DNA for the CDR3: TGCGCCAGCAGCCCCGGACTAGCATCTGGCGATGAGCAGTTCTTC. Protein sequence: CASSPGLASGDEQFF.

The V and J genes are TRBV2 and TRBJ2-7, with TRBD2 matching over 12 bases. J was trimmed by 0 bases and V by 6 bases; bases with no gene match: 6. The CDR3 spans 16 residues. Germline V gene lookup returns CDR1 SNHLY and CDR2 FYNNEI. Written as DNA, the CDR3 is TGTGCCAGCAGCGGCGGGACTAGCGGGCCCTCCTACGAGCAGTACTTC. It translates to CASSGGTSGPSYEQYF.

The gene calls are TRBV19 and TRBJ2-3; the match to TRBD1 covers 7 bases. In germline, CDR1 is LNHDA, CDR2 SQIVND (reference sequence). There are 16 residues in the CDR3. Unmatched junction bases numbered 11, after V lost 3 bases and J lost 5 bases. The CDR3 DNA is TGTGCCAGTAGTATGAGATTAGGGGGCGAGAGAGATACGCAGTATTTT. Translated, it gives CASSMRLGGERDTQYF.

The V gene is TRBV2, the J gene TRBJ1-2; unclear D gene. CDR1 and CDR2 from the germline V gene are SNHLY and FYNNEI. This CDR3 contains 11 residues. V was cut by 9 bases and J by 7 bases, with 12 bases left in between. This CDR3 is CAREDGLGYTF. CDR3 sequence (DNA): TGTGCCAGGGAGGACGGGCTTGGCTACACCTTC.

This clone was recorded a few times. CDR3 coding DNA: TGTGCCAGCAGCTTCGGCTGGGAGTATGGCTACACCTTC. Amino acid sequence: CASSFGWEYGYTF. The chain recombines TRBV7-2 with TRBJ1-2; D remains ambiguous. CDR3 length: 13 residues. Trimming shortened V by 3 bases and J by 5 bases, and 10 bases separated the two germline ends. Germline V gene lookup returns CDR1 SGHTA and CDR2 FQGNSA.

The CDR3: CASSSTETHTDTQYF. The CDR3, as DNA: TGTGCCAGCAGTTCTACTGAAACTCACACAGATACGCAGTATTTT. This chain links TRBV6-5 with TRBJ2-3; D gene unclear. The V and J ends lost 4 bases and 2 bases respectively, with 13 bases between them. This CDR3 contains 15 residues. In germline, CDR1 is MNHEY, CDR2 SVGAGI.

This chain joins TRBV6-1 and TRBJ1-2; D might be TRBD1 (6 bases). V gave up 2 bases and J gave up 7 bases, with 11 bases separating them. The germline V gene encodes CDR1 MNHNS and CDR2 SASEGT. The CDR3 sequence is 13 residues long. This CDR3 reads CASSERQEVGYTF. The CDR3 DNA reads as TGTGCCAGCAGTGAAAGACAGGAAGTTGGCTACACCTTC.

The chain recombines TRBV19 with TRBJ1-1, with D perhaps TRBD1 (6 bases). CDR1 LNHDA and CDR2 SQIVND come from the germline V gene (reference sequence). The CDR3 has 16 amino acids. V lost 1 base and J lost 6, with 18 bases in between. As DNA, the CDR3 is TGTGCCAGTAGTATAGGTGTCCGTTTAGGGGGAGCTGAAGCTTTCTTT. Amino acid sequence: CASSIGVRLGGAEAFF. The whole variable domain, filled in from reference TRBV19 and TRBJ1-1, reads DGGITQSPKYLFRKEGQNVTLSCEQNLNHDAMYWYRQDPGQGLRLIYYSQIVNDFQKGDIAEGYSVSREKKESFPLTVTSAQKNPTAFYLCASSIGVRLGGAEAFFGQGTRLTVV.

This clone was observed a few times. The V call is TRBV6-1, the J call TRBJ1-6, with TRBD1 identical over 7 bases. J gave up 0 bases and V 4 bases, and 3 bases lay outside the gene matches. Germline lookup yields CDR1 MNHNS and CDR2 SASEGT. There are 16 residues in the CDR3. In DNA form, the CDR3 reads TGTGCCAGCAGTGGTCACAGGGGCTCCTATAATTCACCCCTCCACTTT. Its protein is CASSGHRGSYNSPLHF.

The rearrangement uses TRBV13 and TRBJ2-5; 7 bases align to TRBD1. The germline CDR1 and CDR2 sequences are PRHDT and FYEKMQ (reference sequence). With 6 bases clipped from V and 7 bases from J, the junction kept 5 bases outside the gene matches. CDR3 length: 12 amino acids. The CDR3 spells CASRRQGVTQYF. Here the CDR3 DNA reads TGTGCCAGCAGGCGACAGGGAGTGACCCAGTACTTC. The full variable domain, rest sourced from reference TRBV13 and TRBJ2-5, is AAGVIQSPRHLIKEKRETATLKCYPIPRHDTVYWYQQGPGQDPQFLISFYEKMQSDKGSIPDRFSAQQFSDYHSELNMSSLELGDSALYFCASRRQGVTQYFGPGTRLLVL.

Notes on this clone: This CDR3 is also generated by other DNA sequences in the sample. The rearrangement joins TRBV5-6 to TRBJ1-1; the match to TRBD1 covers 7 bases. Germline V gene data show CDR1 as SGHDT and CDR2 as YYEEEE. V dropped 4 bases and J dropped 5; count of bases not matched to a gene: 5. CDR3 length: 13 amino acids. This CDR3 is CASSPSTGTEAFF. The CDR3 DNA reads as TGTGCCAGCAGCCCCTCGACAGGGACTGAAGCTTTCTTT.

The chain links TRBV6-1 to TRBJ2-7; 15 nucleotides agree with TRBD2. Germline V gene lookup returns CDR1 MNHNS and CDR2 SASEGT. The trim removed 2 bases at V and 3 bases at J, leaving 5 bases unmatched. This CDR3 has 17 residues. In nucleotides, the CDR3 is TGTGCCAGCAGTGAAAATTGGACTAGCGGGGGGGTCTACGAGCAGTACTTC. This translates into CASSENWTSGGVYEQYF.

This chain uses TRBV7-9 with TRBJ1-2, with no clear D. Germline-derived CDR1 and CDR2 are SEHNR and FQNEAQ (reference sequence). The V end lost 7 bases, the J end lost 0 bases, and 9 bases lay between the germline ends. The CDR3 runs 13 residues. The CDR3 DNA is TGTGCCAGCACCCTCGGAGCTAACTATGGCTACACCTTC. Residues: CASTLGANYGYTF.

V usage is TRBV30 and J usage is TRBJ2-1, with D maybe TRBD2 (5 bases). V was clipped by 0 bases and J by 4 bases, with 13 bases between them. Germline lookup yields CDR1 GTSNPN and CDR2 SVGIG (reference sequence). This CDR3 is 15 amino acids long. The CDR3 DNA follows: TGTGCCTGGAGTGTACGGAGCGGAACTTACAATGAGCAGTTCTTC. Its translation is CAWSVRSGTYNEQFF.

The chain's CDR3 is CASSDRQINQPQHF. The CDR3, as DNA: TGTGCCAGCAGTGACCGACAGATTAATCAGCCCCAGCATTTT. The V gene is TRBV6-5, the J gene TRBJ1-5, with D possibly TRBD1 on 5 matching bases. The CDR3 is 14 residues long. The germline V gene encodes CDR1 MNHEY and CDR2 SVGAGI. Trimming left V 5 bases short and J 4 bases short, with 12 bases between.

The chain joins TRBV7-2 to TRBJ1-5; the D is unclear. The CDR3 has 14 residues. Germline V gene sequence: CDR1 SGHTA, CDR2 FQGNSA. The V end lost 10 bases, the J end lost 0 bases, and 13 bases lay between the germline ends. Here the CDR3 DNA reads TGTGCCACGGAGGGCGGGGATAGCAATCAGCCCCAGCATTTT. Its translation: CATEGGDSNQPQHF.